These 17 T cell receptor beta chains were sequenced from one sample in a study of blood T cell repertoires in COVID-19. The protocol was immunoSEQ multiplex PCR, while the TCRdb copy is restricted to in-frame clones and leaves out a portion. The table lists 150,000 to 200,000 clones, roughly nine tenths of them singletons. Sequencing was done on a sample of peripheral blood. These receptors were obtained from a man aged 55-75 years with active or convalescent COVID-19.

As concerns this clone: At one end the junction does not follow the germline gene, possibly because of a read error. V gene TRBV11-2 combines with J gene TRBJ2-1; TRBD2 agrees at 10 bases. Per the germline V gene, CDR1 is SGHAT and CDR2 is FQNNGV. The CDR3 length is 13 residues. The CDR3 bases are TGTGCCAGCACCTTACTAGCGGGGAATGAGCAGTTCTTC. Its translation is CASTLLAGNEQFF. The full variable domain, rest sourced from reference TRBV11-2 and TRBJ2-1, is EAGVAQSPRYKIIEKRQSVAFWCNPISGHATLYWYQQILGQGPKLLIQFQNNGVVDDSQLPKDRFSAERLKGVDSTLKIQPAKLEDSAVYLCASTLLAGNEQFFGPGTRLTVL.

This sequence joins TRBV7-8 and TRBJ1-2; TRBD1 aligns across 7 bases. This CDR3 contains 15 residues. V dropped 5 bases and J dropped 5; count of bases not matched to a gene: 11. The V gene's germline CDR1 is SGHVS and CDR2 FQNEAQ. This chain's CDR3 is CASSRRRDRLYGYTF. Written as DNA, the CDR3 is TGTGCCAGCAGCAGACGCCGGGACAGACTTTATGGCTACACCTTC.

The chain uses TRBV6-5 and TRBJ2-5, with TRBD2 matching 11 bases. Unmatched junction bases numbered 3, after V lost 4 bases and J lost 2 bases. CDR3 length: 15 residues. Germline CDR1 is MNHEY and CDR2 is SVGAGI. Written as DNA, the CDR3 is TGTGCCAGCAGTTGGCGACTAGCGGGGCAAGAGACCCAGTACTTC. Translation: CASSWRLAGQETQYF.

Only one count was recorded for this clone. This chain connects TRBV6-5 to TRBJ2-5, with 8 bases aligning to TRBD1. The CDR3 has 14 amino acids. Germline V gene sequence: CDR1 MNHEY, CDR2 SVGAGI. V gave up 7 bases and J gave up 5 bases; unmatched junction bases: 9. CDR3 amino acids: CASKESWDRETQYF. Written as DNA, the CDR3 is TGTGCCAGCAAAGAGTCATGGGACAGGGAGACCCAGTACTTC.

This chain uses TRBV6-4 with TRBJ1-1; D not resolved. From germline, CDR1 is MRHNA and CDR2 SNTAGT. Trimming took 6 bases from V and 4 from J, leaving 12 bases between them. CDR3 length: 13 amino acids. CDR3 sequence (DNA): TGTGCCAGCAGAATACGGGGTGGCACTGAAGCTTTCTTT. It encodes CASRIRGGTEAFF.

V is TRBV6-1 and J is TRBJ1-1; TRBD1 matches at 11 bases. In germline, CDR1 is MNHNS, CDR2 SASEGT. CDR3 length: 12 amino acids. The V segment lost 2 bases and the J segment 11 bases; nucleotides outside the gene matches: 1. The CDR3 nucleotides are TGTGCCAGCAGTGAAAGGGACAGGGGGGCTTTCTTT. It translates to CASSERDRGAFF.

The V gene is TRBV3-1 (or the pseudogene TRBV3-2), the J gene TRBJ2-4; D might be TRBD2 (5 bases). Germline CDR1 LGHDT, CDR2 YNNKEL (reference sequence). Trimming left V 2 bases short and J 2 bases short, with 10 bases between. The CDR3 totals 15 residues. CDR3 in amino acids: CASSQWTLTKNIQYF. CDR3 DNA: TGTGCCAGCAGCCAATGGACTTTGACCAAAAACATTCAGTACTTC.

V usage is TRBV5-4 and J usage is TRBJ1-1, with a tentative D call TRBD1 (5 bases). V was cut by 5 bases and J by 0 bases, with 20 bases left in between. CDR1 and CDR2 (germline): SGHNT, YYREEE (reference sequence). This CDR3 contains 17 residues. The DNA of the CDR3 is TGTGCCAGCAGAGGAGGGGAGACTCATTTCATGAACACTGAAGCTTTCTTT. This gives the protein CASRGGETHFMNTEAFF.

The CDR3 region has the DNA TGTGCCAGTCGCAAAAGCGGCTACGAGCAGTACTTC. Translating gives CASRKSGYEQYF. The chain joins TRBV7-2 to TRBJ2-7; D is possibly TRBD2 (5 bases). The CDR3 has 12 residues. With 9 bases removed from V and 3 bases from J, the gap between germline ends came to 12 bases. CDR1 is SGHTA, CDR2 FQGNSA, per germline.

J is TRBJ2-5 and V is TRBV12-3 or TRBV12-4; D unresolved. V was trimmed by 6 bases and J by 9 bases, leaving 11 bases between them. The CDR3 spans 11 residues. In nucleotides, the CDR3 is TGTGCCAGCAGCCGTCTAGAAGCCCAGTACTTC. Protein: CASSRLEAQYF.

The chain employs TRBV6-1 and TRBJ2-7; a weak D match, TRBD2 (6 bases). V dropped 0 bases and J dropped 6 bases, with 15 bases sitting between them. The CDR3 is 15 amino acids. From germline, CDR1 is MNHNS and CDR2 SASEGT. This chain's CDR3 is CASSEAYGSPIEQYF. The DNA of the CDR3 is TGTGCCAGCAGTGAAGCGTACGGGAGCCCCATCGAGCAGTACTTC.

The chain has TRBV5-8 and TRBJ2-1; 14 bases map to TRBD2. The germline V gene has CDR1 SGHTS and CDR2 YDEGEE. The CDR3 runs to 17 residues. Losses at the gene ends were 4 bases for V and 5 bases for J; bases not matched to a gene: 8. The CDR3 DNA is TGTGCCAGCAGCCGTACCGGGACTAGCGGGGGTAACAATGAGCAGTTCTTC. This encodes CASSRTGTSGGNNEQFF.

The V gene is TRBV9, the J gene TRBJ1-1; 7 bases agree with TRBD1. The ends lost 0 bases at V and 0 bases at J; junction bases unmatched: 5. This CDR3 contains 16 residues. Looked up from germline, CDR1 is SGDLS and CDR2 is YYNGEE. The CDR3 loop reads CASSVGTQGLNTEAFF. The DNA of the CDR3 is TGTGCCAGCAGCGTAGGAACACAGGGGCTGAACACTGAAGCTTTCTTT. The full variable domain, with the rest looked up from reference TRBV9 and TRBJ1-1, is DSGVTQTPKHLITATGQRVTLRCSPRSGDLSVYWYQQSLDQGLQFLIQYYNGEERAKGNILERFSAQQFPDLHSELNLSSLELGDSALYFCASSVGTQGLNTEAFFGQGTRLTVV.

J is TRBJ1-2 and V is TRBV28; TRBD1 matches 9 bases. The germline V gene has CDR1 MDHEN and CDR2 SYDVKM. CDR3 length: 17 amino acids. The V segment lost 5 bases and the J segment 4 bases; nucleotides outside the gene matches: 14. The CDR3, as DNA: TGTGCCAGCAGTACTCATCCGGGACAGGGTTTCGCCTATGGCTACACCTTC. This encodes CASSTHPGQGFAYGYTF.

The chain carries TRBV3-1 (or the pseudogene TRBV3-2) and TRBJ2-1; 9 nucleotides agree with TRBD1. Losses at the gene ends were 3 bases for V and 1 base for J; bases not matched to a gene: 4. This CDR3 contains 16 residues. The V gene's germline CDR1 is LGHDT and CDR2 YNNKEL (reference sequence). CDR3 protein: CASSQMGQGSYNEQFF. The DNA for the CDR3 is TGTGCCAGCAGCCAGATGGGACAGGGTTCCTACAATGAGCAGTTCTTC.

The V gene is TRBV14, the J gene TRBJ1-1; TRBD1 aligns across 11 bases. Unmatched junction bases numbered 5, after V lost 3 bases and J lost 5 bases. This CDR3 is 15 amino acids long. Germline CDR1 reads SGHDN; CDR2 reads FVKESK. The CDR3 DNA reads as TGTGCCAGCAGCCAGGAGGGGACAGGGGGGACTGAAGCTTTCTTT. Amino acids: CASSQEGTGGTEAFF.

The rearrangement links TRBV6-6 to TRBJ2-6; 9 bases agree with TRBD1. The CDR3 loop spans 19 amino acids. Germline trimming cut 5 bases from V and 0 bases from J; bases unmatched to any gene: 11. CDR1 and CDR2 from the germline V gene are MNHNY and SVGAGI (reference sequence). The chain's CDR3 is CASSRPRDRANSGANVLTF. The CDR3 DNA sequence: TGTGCCAGCAGTCGGCCCCGGGACAGGGCCAACTCTGGGGCCAACGTCCTGACTTTC.